This T cell receptor beta chain was sequenced for a study of T-cell memory formation after mild COVID-19 (dated by TCRdb to the early 2020s). About the full investigation: Most TCR sequence clusters were specific to one of the two donors. Two young, previously healthy adult volunteers, one female and one male, were included in the cohort. T-cell clones expanding and contracting after mild COVID-19 in two donors were tracked by longitudinal TCRalpha and TCRbeta repertoire sequencing.

This clonotype was counted only a few times. Its antigen is not yet known. Qualities for individual bases were not recorded, and no much larger clone is one base off. The sequencer listed for this sample is Illumina NovaSeq 6000. Using 5'RACE with constant-segment primers, TCRalpha and TCRbeta cDNA libraries were constructed, with sample barcodes and unique molecular identifiers added in the process. RNA was extracted from every sample with Trizol reagent. Library amplification was performed in two PCR steps, and a second sample barcode and Illumina TruSeq adapters were introduced in the second step. Sequencing of libraries was performed on an Illumina NovaSeq with 2 x 150 bp paired-end reads. Turning to the authors' computational methods: With migec v1.2.7, reads were demultiplexed and then collapsed into UMI-guided consensus sequences. Using mixcr v2.1.11, the UMI consensuses were aligned to TRA and TRB V and J templates and assembled into clonotypes. Clonotypes were classified as expanded or contracted when called significant by both edgeR and NoisET, with noise models trained on biological replicates. For edgeR calls, a false discovery rate-adjusted p below 0.01 and a log2 fold-change threshold of 1 were applied. PCA with hierarchical clustering of max-normalized trajectories of the 1000 most abundant clonotypes was used as exploratory dynamics analysis. The CD4 or CD8 phenotype of responding clones was assigned using the separately sequenced CD4+ and CD8+ repertoires. TCRdb handled the public reads itself, with Q25 trimming in fastp and clone calling in MiXCR, and kept productive beta chains. Entries are consolidated by CDR3 protein sequence, retaining the most common genes and DNA. In this record, the V and J calls reflect TCRdb's handling and not the investigators' own analysis. Counted in this sample were 350,000 to 500,000 distinct CDR3 sequences; over 15% of them appeared once. In total, the top ten clones hold under 25% of the sample.

The germline V gene gives CDR1 as LGHNA and CDR2 as YNFKEQ. From its cysteine to its phenylalanine, the CDR3 spans 17 amino acids. Of all the DNA, just the CDR3 is kept, 51 bases in frame from base 1. V is pruned by 0 bases and J by 0 bases, leaving 5 bases of the junction without a gene match. Ficoll-Paque density gradient centrifugation was used to isolate PBMCs. Beyond this particular receptor, the publication reports: The detection of some responding clones in pre-infection memory suggests that pre-existing cross-reactive memory T cells joined the SARS-CoV-2 response. Contracting CD4+ clones were located mainly in the CM and EM memory subsets, whereas CD8+ clones were found to be enriched in EMRA. SARS-CoV-2 specificity of the second-wave clones peaking on day 37 was not confirmed. From day 15 to 85, contracting clones showed balanced CD4/CD8 phenotypes, whereas a second wave of clones that expanded from day 15 to 37 leaned towards CD4+. The study covered only a couple of mild cases, and larger cohorts including severe cases with pre-infection samples were considered necessary.

What was sequenced was PBMCs or a T cell subset sorted from them (not recorded which). The receptor chain draws on TRBV4-2 and TRBJ1-1; 9 central nucleotides agree with TRBD1. The clonotype originates from a man in his late teens or twenties who had mild COVID-19 (a few samples of this study predate the infection). The sample titles of this study are shuffled in the database, so cell type and time point are left out; the donor was told from shared clones. The CDR3 is CASSQDIGTGMNTEAFF. The base sequence is TGTGCCAGCAGCCAAGATATAGGGACAGGGATGAACACTGAAGCTTTCTTT.